Shown below are 18 T cell receptor beta chains from a single sample sequenced in a study of cytomegalovirus exposure and HLA in healthy donors. This PCR relied on a set of 60 Vbeta primers and 13 Jbeta primers. The repertoire was sequenced with immunoSEQ multiplex PCR; TCRdb's copy has only in-frame clones and lacks some. Of fewer than 140,000 clones detected, over 55% appear once; the ten largest clones hold 2.5% to 3%. Source material: PBMCs. These receptors were collected from a female donor in good health and CMV-seronegative.

The V call is TRBV5-4, the J call TRBJ1-1; 10 bases match TRBD1. Germline lookup yields CDR1 SGHNT and CDR2 YYREEE (reference sequence). V shed 9 bases and J 4 bases; nucleotides not matched to a gene: 6. The CDR3 sequence is 13 residues long. CDR3 residues: CAIKTGGRTEAFF. The CDR3 DNA reads TGTGCCATCAAGACAGGGGGCCGCACTGAAGCTTTCTTT.

The V gene is TRBV2, the J gene TRBJ1-2; 7 bases map to TRBD1. Trimming removed 6 bases from V and 6 bases from J; junction bases left unmatched: 10. This CDR3 has 14 amino acids. Germline-derived CDR1 and CDR2 are SNHLY and FYNNEI. Here the CDR3 reads CASSATGRIDGYTF. In DNA, the CDR3 is TGTGCCAGCAGCGCGACAGGGAGAATCGATGGCTACACCTTC.

V and J are TRBV7-3 and TRBJ2-5, with D perhaps TRBD2 (6 bases). This CDR3 region has 15 residues. Germline V gene data show CDR1 as SGHTA and CDR2 as FQGTGA. Trimming shortened V by 1 base and J by 5 bases, and 14 bases separated the two germline ends. This CDR3 is CASSLKRGAGETQYF. For the CDR3, the DNA is TGTGCCAGCAGCTTAAAACGAGGGGCGGGGGAGACCCAGTACTTC.

This chain joins TRBV7-2 and TRBJ1-1, with D hard to call. The germline V gene encodes CDR1 SGHTA and CDR2 FQGNSA. The CDR3 spans 14 residues. Trimming took off 6 bases at V and 0 bases at J, with 11 bases between the two ends. The CDR3 bases are TGTGCCAGCAGTCCCCTGAGGTTGAACACTGAAGCTTTCTTT. Protein product: CASSPLRLNTEAFF. Variable domain in full (rest from reference TRBV7-2 and TRBJ1-1): GAGVSQSPSNKVTEKGKDVELRCDPISGHTALYWYRQSLGQGLEFLIYFQGNSAPDKSGLPSDRFSAERTGGSVSTLTIQRTQQEDSAVYLCASSPLRLNTEAFFGQGTRLTVV.

On this clone itself: The final CDR3 position lacks the conserved phenylalanine or tryptophan, pointing to a likely read error. No DNA is shown, since the ends of the CDR3 on it are uncertain; the CDR3 is the one TCRdb lists. The V call is TRBV21-1, the J call TRBJ2-2; no check of the table's D call, TRBD1, against the DNA was made. TRBV21-1 is a known pseudogene. Including both end residues, the CDR3 is 10 amino acids long. CDR3 region: CASSKTGYGL.

V and J are TRBV19 and TRBJ2-7; 8 nucleotides align to TRBD1. Germline CDR1 LNHDA, CDR2 SQIVND (reference sequence). V lost 3 bases and J lost 2; bases outside the gene matches: 3. This CDR3 is 14 amino acids long. The DNA of the CDR3 is TGTGCCAGTAGTATCGGGACAGGCCCCTACGAGCAGTACTTC. Protein product: CASSIGTGPYEQYF.

This chain joins TRBV9 and TRBJ1-3; 7 bases match TRBD1. The CDR3 length is 15 residues. Trimming cost V 3 bases and J 5 bases; bases outside gene matches: 8. Germline V CDR1 and CDR2: SGDLS, YYNGEE. As DNA, the CDR3 is TGTGCCAGCAGCGCCTGGGACAGTCCTCGAAACACCATATATTTT. Translating gives CASSAWDSPRNTIYF.

The genes are TRBV30 and TRBJ1-1; no definite D call. Trimming shortened V by 2 bases and J by 2 bases, and 18 bases separated the two germline ends. This CDR3 spans 16 amino acids. Germline assignment: CDR1 GTSNPN and CDR2 SVGIG (reference sequence). The CDR3 DNA reads TGTGCCTGGAGTCCCTTCGTGGGCACGGGAAACACTGAAGCTTTCTTT. This translates into CAWSPFVGTGNTEAFF.

V and J are TRBV27 and TRBJ2-7, with 10 positions matching TRBD2. V dropped 1 base and J dropped 5; count of bases not matched to a gene: 14. In germline, CDR1 is MNHEY, CDR2 SMNVEV (reference sequence). The CDR3 has 18 amino acids. The CDR3 here is CASSLFPVGSGRANEQYF. CDR3 bases: TGTGCCAGCAGTTTATTCCCCGTAGGGAGCGGGAGGGCCAACGAGCAGTACTTC.

This clone was counted between two and nine times. The chain carries TRBV7-2 and TRBJ2-1; 11 nucleotides line up with TRBD2. Germline trimming cut 1 base from V and 10 bases from J; bases unmatched to any gene: 6. The CDR3 extends over 15 amino acids. Looked up from germline, CDR1 is SGHTA and CDR2 is FQGNSA. CDR3 loop: CASSLELAGAGEQFF. The CDR3 bases are TGTGCCAGCAGCTTAGAACTAGCGGGGGCAGGCGAGCAGTTCTTC.

The chain uses TRBV20-1 and TRBJ1-2; TRBD1 agrees at 9 bases. The CDR3 is 10 residues long. Germline V CDR1 and CDR2: DFQATT, SNEGSKA (reference sequence). Trimming removed 5 bases from V and 8 bases from J; junction bases left unmatched: 0. The CDR3 DNA reads TGCAGTGCTGGACAGGGGGGCTACACCTTC. Amino acids: CSAGQGGYTF.

In this sample, this clone turned up a few times. The V call is TRBV7-2, the J call TRBJ1-3; 9 bases are a match to TRBD1. J was trimmed by 4 bases and V by 2 bases; bases with no gene match: 9. The CDR3 totals 17 residues. Germline V lookup: CDR1 SGHTA, CDR2 FQGNSA. The CDR3 loop reads CASSLISRTGGGNTIYF. The CDR3 coding sequence is TGTGCCAGCAGCTTAATCAGCAGAACAGGGGGCGGAAACACCATATATTTT.

The chain couples TRBV5-1 to TRBJ2-1; TRBD1 agrees at 10 bases. Germline CDR1 is SGHRS and CDR2 is YFSETQ. Trimming cost V 0 bases and J 10 bases; bases outside gene matches: 7. The CDR3 spans 15 residues. CDR3 amino acids: CASSLEGQGPDEQFF. CDR3 DNA: TGCGCCAGCAGCTTGGAGGGACAGGGGCCAGACGAGCAGTTCTTC.

The chain uses TRBV5-1 and TRBJ1-1; possibly TRBD1 for D (5 bases). V lost 4 bases to trimming and J lost 1 base, with 14 bases between them. Per germline, CDR1 SGHRS and CDR2 YFSETQ. This CDR3 has 15 amino acids. The CDR3 sequence: CASSREQVPNTEAFF. DNA of the CDR3: TGCGCCAGCAGCAGGGAACAGGTGCCGAACACTGAAGCTTTCTTT.

For this clone: This same CDR3 is encoded by further DNA sequences in the sample. The chain joins TRBV19 to TRBJ1-1, with TRBD1 matching over 8 bases. V was pared by 3 bases and J by 4 bases, with 1 base of the junction left unmatched. The length of the CDR3 is 13 residues. The germline V gene encodes CDR1 LNHDA and CDR2 SQIVND (reference sequence). CDR3 DNA sequence: TGTGCCAGTAGTATTGACAGGGGCACTGAAGCTTTCTTT. Its translation: CASSIDRGTEAFF.

This chain uses TRBV11-3 with TRBJ1-1; 7 positions agree with TRBD1. The germline V gene encodes CDR1 SGHNT and CDR2 YENEEA. J lost 1 base, V lost 5 bases, and 7 bases had no gene match. CDR3 length: 15 residues. CDR3 nucleotide sequence: TGTGCCAGCAGCCTTAGGACAGGTAGGAACACTGAAGCTTTCTTT. Its protein is CASSLRTGRNTEAFF.

The chain links TRBV4-1 to TRBJ1-1; D gene unclear. Germline V gene lookup returns CDR1 MGHRA and CDR2 YSYEKL. CDR3 size: 15 residues. V lost 8 bases and J 10 bases, leaving 26 bases between the germline ends. This chain's CDR3 is CASSHSHPLSSVAFF. The CDR3 region has the DNA TGCGCCAGCTCTCATTCTCACCCGCTCTCGAGCGTAGCTTTCTTT.

The chain links TRBV4-2 to TRBJ2-1; 10 nucleotides agree with TRBD2. Looked up from germline, CDR1 is LGHNA and CDR2 is YNFKEQ. Trimming cost V 4 bases and J 8 bases; bases outside gene matches: 5. The CDR3 consists of 14 residues. Written as DNA, the CDR3 is TGTGCCAGCAGCCCGGGACTAGCGAGCGATGAGCAGTTCTTC. This sequence encodes CASSPGLASDEQFF.